These 26 T cell receptor beta chains were sequenced from one sample in a study of T-cell memory formation after mild COVID-19 (dated by TCRdb to about 2021). The library was obtained by 5' RACE. The data were produced on an Illumina NovaSeq 6000. The public reads were quality trimmed at Q25 with fastp and then assembled into clones with MiXCR by TCRdb, keeping productive beta chains. Identical CDR3 protein sequences are pooled into one entry, listed with their most common genes and DNA. The sample yields 150,000 or so distinct CDR3 sequences; roughly 12% were counted once. The ten largest clonotypes hold roughly 3.8% of the sample. Material for sequencing was PBMCs or a T cell subset sorted from them (not recorded which). The source is a man aged 18 to 35 who had mild COVID-19 (a few samples of this study predate the infection). The sample titles of this study are shuffled in the database, so cell type and time point are left out; the donor was told from shared clones.

This clonotype came up a few times. The chain links TRBV29-1 to TRBJ1-4, with TRBD1 matching 7 bases. CDR3 length: 12 amino acids. V dropped 5 bases and J dropped 11; count of bases not matched to a gene: 8. CDR1 and CDR2 (germline): SQVTM, ANQGSEA. The CDR3 region has the DNA TGCAGCGTTCTTGGAACACAGGGGAAACTGTTTTTT. Amino acid sequence: CSVLGTQGKLFF.

This clonotype occurred a few times. V and J are TRBV12-3 or TRBV12-4 and TRBJ1-2; possible D gene TRBD1, 5 bases. This CDR3 region has 14 residues. The V and J ends lost 5 bases and 2 bases respectively, with 12 bases between them. CDR3 region: CASSRGGENYGYTF. CDR3 in DNA: TGTGCCAGCAGTCGGGGAGGGGAGAACTATGGCTACACCTTC.

This clonotype was counted a few times. This sequence joins TRBV14 and TRBJ2-6, with D unresolved. V shed 1 base and J shed 4 bases, with 11 bases lying between them. The CDR3 extends over 16 amino acids. Germline V lookup: CDR1 SGHDN, CDR2 FVKESK. In DNA, the CDR3 is TGTGCCAGCAGCCAAGGAATATCCGGAGGGGCCAACGTCCTGACTTTC. This encodes CASSQGISGGANVLTF.

V gene TRBV7-2 combines with J gene TRBJ2-7; D uncertain. V lost 4 bases, J lost 4 bases, and 11 bases lay in between. In germline, CDR1 is SGHTA, CDR2 FQGNSA. The CDR3 has 13 amino acids. CDR3 protein: CASSSGRVYEQYF. The CDR3 DNA is TGTGCCAGCAGCTCGGGTAGGGTGTACGAGCAGTACTTC.

The genes are TRBV10-3 and TRBJ1-5; TRBD1 is a possible D gene (6 bases). Germline CDR1 reads ENHRY; CDR2 reads SYGVKD. Trimming shortened V by 0 bases and J by 7 bases, and 13 bases separated the two germline ends. The CDR3 has 15 residues. The CDR3 sequence is CAISESAAGEQPQHF. The CDR3 DNA sequence: TGTGCCATCAGTGAGTCGGCGGCAGGGGAACAGCCCCAGCATTTT.

The chain combines TRBV20-1 with TRBJ2-7; D is unresolved. The CDR3 consists of 12 residues. Trimming shortened V by 5 bases and J by 2 bases, and 10 bases separated the two germline ends. Germline assignment: CDR1 DFQATT and CDR2 SNEGSKA (reference sequence). For the CDR3, the DNA is TGCAGTGCTTGGTTGGACGCCTACGAGCAGTACGTC. Its protein is CSAWLDAYEQYV.

The chain recombines TRBV24-1 with TRBJ2-3, with D unclear. The germline V gene encodes CDR1 KGHDR and CDR2 SFDVKD. Deletions cut 5 bases from V and 4 bases from J, with 9 bases between. CDR3 length equals 13 residues. CDR3: CATSGSGADTQYF. CDR3 in DNA: TGTGCCACCAGTGGGTCCGGCGCAGATACGCAGTATTTT.

This clonotype appeared a few times. The gene calls are TRBV5-6 and TRBJ1-2; a weak D match, TRBD1 (6 bases). Looked up from germline, CDR1 is SGHDT and CDR2 is YYEEEE. Trimming removed 5 bases at V and 3 bases at J, with 17 bases between. This CDR3 has 15 amino acids. CDR3 nucleotide sequence: TGTGCCAGCAGTATCCTCCGGGACACGCACTATGGCTACACCTTC. It specifies CASSILRDTHYGYTF.

This clonotype has a count of ten or more. The J gene is TRBJ1-5, the V gene TRBV7-2; D call uncertain. Germline assignment: CDR1 SGHTA and CDR2 FQGNSA. Trimming took off 0 bases at V and 7 bases at J, with 7 bases between the two ends. The CDR3 is 13 residues long. The CDR3 sequence: CASSLAMTQPQHF. The CDR3 nucleotides read TGTGCCAGCAGCTTAGCGATGACCCAGCCCCAGCATTTT. Drawing the rest from reference TRBV7-2 and TRBJ1-5, the complete variable domain is GAGVSQSPSNKVTEKGKDVELRCDPISGHTALYWYRQSLGQGLEFLIYFQGNSAPDKSGLPSDRFSAERTGGSVSTLTIQRTQQEDSAVYLCASSLAMTQPQHFGDGTRLSIL.

The V call is TRBV5-1, the J call TRBJ2-6, with D hard to call. The CDR3 is made up of 14 amino acids. CDR1 and CDR2 from the germline V gene are SGHRS and YFSETQ. Trimming cost V 1 base and J 1 base, with 3 bases left between them. In DNA, the CDR3 is TGCGCCAGCAGCTTGAGATCTGGGGCCAACGTCCTGACTTTC. The encoded protein is CASSLRSGANVLTF.

Ten or more counts support this clonotype. The V and J genes are TRBV4-2 and TRBJ2-3, with TRBD1 identical over 10 bases. With 1 base clipped from V and 1 base from J, the junction kept 5 bases outside the gene matches. There are 17 residues in the CDR3. Germline-derived CDR1 and CDR2 are LGHNA and YNFKEQ. The CDR3 nucleotides read TGTGCCAGCAGCCAAGTAGGGACAGGGGACGGCACAGATACGCAGTATTTT. Its protein product is CASSQVGTGDGTDTQYF.

This clonotype has only a few counts. This rearrangement joins TRBV5-1 to TRBJ2-5; D unclear. V lost 2 bases to trimming and J lost 2 bases, with 13 bases between them. The germline V gene encodes CDR1 SGHRS and CDR2 YFSETQ. The CDR3 has 15 amino acids. CDR3 nucleotides: TGCGCCAGCAGCTTCAATGGCCCGTATCAAGAGACCCAGTACTTC. It codes for CASSFNGPYQETQYF.

The V and J genes are TRBV5-1 and TRBJ1-1, with D unresolved. Germline CDR1 SGHRS, CDR2 YFSETQ. The CDR3 spans 12 residues. Between the trimmed V and J ends, which lost 4 bases and 1 base, there was a span of 5 bases. The chain's CDR3 is CASSGGNTEAFF. The CDR3 nucleotides are TGCGCCAGCAGCGGCGGGAACACTGAAGCTTTCTTT.

The V and J genes are TRBV7-2 and TRBJ2-1, with TRBD2 identical over 11 bases. J was trimmed by 7 bases and V by 5 bases; bases with no gene match: 7. Germline values: CDR1 SGHTA, CDR2 FQGNSA. The CDR3 length is 15 residues. CDR3 in amino acids: CASSTPTSGTNEQFF. The CDR3 region has the DNA TGTGCCAGCAGCACCCCGACTAGCGGGACGAATGAGCAGTTCTTC.

This clonotype was observed at least ten times. The V and J genes are TRBV19 and TRBJ2-3; 8 positions agree with TRBD1. CDR1 is LNHDA and CDR2 is SQIVND in the germline V gene (reference sequence). J gave up 5 bases and V 4 bases, and 11 bases lay outside the gene matches. The CDR3 contains 16 residues. DNA of the CDR3: TGTGCCAGTAGTACGCCCCGAGACAGGGGTGGAGATACGCAGTATTTT. It codes for CASSTPRDRGGDTQYF.

This CDR3 reads CASSQRDRVHYEQYV. The CDR3 nucleotides read TGCGCCAGCAGCCAACGGGACAGGGTCCACTACGAGCAGTACGTC. The genes are TRBV4-1 and TRBJ2-7; 9 positions agree with TRBD1. The CDR3 runs to 15 residues. J lost 3 bases, V lost 2 bases, and 5 bases had no gene match. Looked up from germline, CDR1 is MGHRA and CDR2 is YSYEKL.

This clonotype was picked up a small number of times. The chain joins TRBV9 to TRBJ1-5; no clear D. With 4 bases removed from V and 2 bases from J, the gap between germline ends came to 10 bases. There are 14 residues in the CDR3. The germline V gene has CDR1 SGDLS and CDR2 YYNGEE. CDR3: CASSFGAGNQPQHF. Written as DNA, the CDR3 is TGTGCCAGCAGCTTCGGTGCGGGCAATCAGCCCCAGCATTTT.

The rearrangement uses TRBV6-2 or TRBV6-3 and TRBJ1-1; no clear D. From germline, CDR1 is MNHEY and CDR2 SVGEGT. Trimming left V 4 bases short and J 1 base short, with 13 bases between. The CDR3 is 15 amino acids. The CDR3 DNA follows: TGTGCCAGCAGTTGGCAGTGGGCTAAGAACACTGAAGCTTTCTTT. Protein sequence: CASSWQWAKNTEAFF.

This clonotype has more than one count but fewer than ten. This chain connects TRBV12-3 or TRBV12-4 to TRBJ2-1; D uncertain. This CDR3 region has 11 residues. Deletions cut 5 bases from V and 6 bases from J, with 5 bases between. The CDR3 bases are TGTGCCAGCAGTGGCCCCAATGAGCAGTTCTTC. This codes for CASSGPNEQFF.

This clonotype was recorded a few times. The CDR3 DNA sequence: TGTGCCAGCAGAGATCGACCGGGGACTAGCGGGAGCATACAGTTCTTC. It encodes CASRDRPGTSGSIQFF. This sequence joins TRBV6-5 and TRBJ2-1; 14 nucleotides agree with TRBD2. V shed 6 bases, J shed 13 bases, and the junction held 14 bases outside the gene matches. Germline assignment: CDR1 MNHEY and CDR2 SVGAGI. This CDR3 is built from 16 residues.

This sequence joins TRBV12-3 or TRBV12-4 and TRBJ1-2, with D maybe TRBD1 (6 bases). The CDR3 consists of 13 residues. The V end was cut by 7 bases, the J end by 4 bases, with 13 bases between. CDR3 DNA: TGTGCCAGCACCATAGGACAGATCTATGGCTACACCTTC. Amino acids: CASTIGQIYGYTF.

The J gene is TRBJ2-1, the V gene TRBV7-2; D may match TRBD1 or TRBD2 (5 bases each). The V end lost 6 bases, the J end lost 12 bases, and 15 bases lay between the germline ends. The CDR3 totals 12 residues. Per germline, CDR1 SGHTA and CDR2 FQGNSA. CDR3 protein: CASSPGPLRQFF. The CDR3 DNA sequence: TGTGCCAGCAGTCCGGGGCCCCTGAGGCAGTTCTTC.

This clonotype was recorded many times. The chain carries TRBV10-1 and TRBJ2-7, with 8 bases identical to TRBD2. Germline-derived CDR1 and CDR2 are WNHNN and SYGVQD (reference sequence). Trimming took 3 bases from V and 2 from J; bases not matched to a gene: 3. The CDR3 runs to 14 residues. For the CDR3, the DNA is TGCGCCAGCAGTGAAGCGGGGGCAGCCTACGAGCAGTACTTC. This gives the protein CASSEAGAAYEQYF.

This rearrangement joins TRBV5-1 to TRBJ2-5; 9 positions agree with TRBD2. The V gene's germline CDR1 is SGHRS and CDR2 YFSETQ. The V and J ends lost 4 bases and 4 bases, in that order; junction bases with no gene match: 11. The CDR3 extends over 16 amino acids. The CDR3 DNA sequence: TGCGCCAGCAGCCCAATGGCTAGCGGGGCCGGAGAGACCCAGTACTTC. This encodes CASSPMASGAGETQYF.

The chain has TRBV7-2 and TRBJ1-5; 8 nucleotides align to TRBD1. V lost 4 bases and J lost 6; bases outside the gene matches: 2. Germline loops: CDR1 SGHTA, CDR2 FQGNSA. The CDR3 extends over 13 amino acids. The CDR3 nucleotides read TGTGCCAGCAGCTCGGACAGGGCTCAGCCCCAGCATTTT. Amino acid sequence: CASSSDRAQPQHF.

This clonotype appeared many times. The chain joins TRBV7-2 to TRBJ1-1; TRBD1 might be the D (6 bases). V lost 6 bases and J 1 base, leaving 9 bases between the germline ends. Per the germline V gene, CDR1 is SGHTA and CDR2 is FQGNSA. The CDR3 loop spans 13 amino acids. For the CDR3, the DNA is TGTGCCAGCAGGCAACAGGGGAACACTGAAGCTTTCTTT. Translation: CASRQQGNTEAFF.